These T cell receptor beta chains were read from a single sample in a study of blood T cell repertoires in COVID-19. Some clones are missing from TCRdb's copy, which holds only in-frame ones; the method was immunoSEQ multiplex PCR. The repertoire has some 50,000 clones, around 80% of them found once; the top ten carry around 2.7%. Sequencing was performed on peripheral blood. These receptors were obtained from a man aged 45-65 years with acute or convalescent COVID-19. Each CDR3 is given without its conserved first and last residue. Each record gives: D gene, clone size, J gene, V gene, CDR3 protein. A D gene is named only where the DNA matches it firmly. A row's size may be missing; if present it is once, few, many or a size class.

-	-	TRBJ2-3	TRBV10-1	ASSETRGWSTDTQY
TRBD2	-	TRBJ2-3	TRBV5-1	ASSSAGGTDTQY
TRBD1	once	TRBJ1-5	TRBV7-6	ASSSGTGWGNNQPQH
TRBD1	-	TRBJ1-1	TRBV2	ASSEGDRVGTEAF
TRBD1	few	TRBJ2-5	TRBV4-2	ASSPAGGQETQY
TRBD2	-	TRBJ2-1	TRBV5-5	ASSDGTSSYNEQF
TRBD2	-	TRBJ2-3	TRBV24-1	ATRGLADNTDTQY
-	few	TRBJ2-1	TRBV24-1	ATSDGRGIANEQF
-	-	TRBJ1-1	TRBV11-1	ASSPGLYTEAF
-	once	TRBJ2-7	TRBV2	ASSMTVWAYEQY
TRBD1	-	TRBJ1-6	TRBV25-1	ASRSGTGPLGGSPLH
-	-	TRBJ1-5	TRBV19	ASRRQDSNQPQH
TRBD1	once	TRBJ1-5	TRBV23-1	ASSSGTGIEPQH
-	-	TRBJ1-6	TRBV24-1	ATSDLPGNSSSYNSPLH
TRBD1	few	TRBJ1-4	TRBV28	ASKDREPSTNEKLF
TRBD1	-	TRBJ1-2	TRBV6-1	ASSEATGQHYGYT
-	-	TRBJ1-4	TRBV10-3	AISESEGTTNEKLF
TRBD2	once	TRBJ2-1	TRBV10-3	AISESLLLREADEQF
TRBD2	-	TRBJ2-7	TRBV5-1	ASSLGGTSSSLGQY
TRBD2	-	TRBJ2-1	TRBV29-1	SAGLAGLNEQF
-	-	TRBJ2-2	TRBV2	ASSEEGVYFTGELF